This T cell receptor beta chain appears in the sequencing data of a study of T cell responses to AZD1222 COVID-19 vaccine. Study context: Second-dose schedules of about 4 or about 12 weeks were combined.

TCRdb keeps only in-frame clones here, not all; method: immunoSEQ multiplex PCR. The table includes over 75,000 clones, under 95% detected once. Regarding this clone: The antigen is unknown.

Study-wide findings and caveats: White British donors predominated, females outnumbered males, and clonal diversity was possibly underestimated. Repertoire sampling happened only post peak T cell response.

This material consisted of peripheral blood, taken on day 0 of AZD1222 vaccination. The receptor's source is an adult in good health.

In nucleotides, the CDR3 is TGCAGCGGGGAAAGACAGGGGTTGTTAGGTGAGCAGTTCTTC. Amino acid sequence: CSGERQGLLGEQFF. This chain uses TRBV29-1 with TRBJ2-1, with TRBD1 matching over 8 bases. The germline V gene has CDR1 SQVTM and CDR2 ANQGSEA. V was clipped by 7 bases and J by 9 bases; unmatched bases: 14. The CDR3 consists of 14 residues.